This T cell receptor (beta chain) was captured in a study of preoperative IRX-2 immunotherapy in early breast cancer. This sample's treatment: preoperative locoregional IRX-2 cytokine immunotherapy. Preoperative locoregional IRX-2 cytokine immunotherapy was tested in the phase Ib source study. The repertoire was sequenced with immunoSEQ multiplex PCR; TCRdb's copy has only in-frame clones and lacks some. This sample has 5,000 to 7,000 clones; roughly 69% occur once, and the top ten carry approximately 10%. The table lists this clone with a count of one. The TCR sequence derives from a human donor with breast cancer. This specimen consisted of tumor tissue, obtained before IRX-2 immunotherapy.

CDR3 DNA: TGCGCCAGCAGTGAGTCGGATGAGCAGTTCTTC. This encodes CASSESDEQFF. The chain has TRBV10-1 and TRBJ2-1; D is unclear. This CDR3 region has 11 residues. CDR1 WNHNN and CDR2 SYGVQD come from the germline V gene (reference sequence). Trimming left V 0 bases short and J 8 bases short, with 2 bases between.